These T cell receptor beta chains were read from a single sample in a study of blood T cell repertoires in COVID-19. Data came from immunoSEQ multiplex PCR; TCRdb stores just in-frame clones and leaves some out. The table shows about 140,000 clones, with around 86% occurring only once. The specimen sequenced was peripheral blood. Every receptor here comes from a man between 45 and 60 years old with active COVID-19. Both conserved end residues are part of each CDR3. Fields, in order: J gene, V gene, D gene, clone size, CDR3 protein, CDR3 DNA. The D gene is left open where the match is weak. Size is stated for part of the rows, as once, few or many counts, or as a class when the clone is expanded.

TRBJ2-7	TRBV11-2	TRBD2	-	CASSRSGGPLEQYF	TGTGCCAGCAGCCGGAGCGGGGGCCCCCTCGAGCAGTACTTC
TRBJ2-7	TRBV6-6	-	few	CASRTDRFSSSYEQYF	TGTGCCAGCAGAACCGACAGATTCTCTTCCTCCTACGAGCAGTACTTC
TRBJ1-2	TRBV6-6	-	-	CASSPSGRSYGYTF	TGTGCCAGCAGCCCCTCGGGGAGATCCTATGGCTACACCTTC
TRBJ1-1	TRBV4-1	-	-	CASSQTVPNTEAFF	TGCGCCAGCAGTCAGACAGTTCCGAACACTGAAGCTTTCTTT
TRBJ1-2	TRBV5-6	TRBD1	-	CASSLGGVGQGRLDYGYTF	TGTGCCAGCAGCTTGGGTGGGGTTGGACAGGGGCGGCTGGACTATGGCTACACCTTC
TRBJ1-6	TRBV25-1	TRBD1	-	CASTGTANSPLHF	TGTGCCAGCACCGGGACAGCAAATTCACCCCTCCACTTT
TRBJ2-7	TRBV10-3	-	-	CAISESQGQPYEQYF	TGTGCCATCAGTGAGTCGCAGGGGCAACCCTACGAGCAGTACTTC
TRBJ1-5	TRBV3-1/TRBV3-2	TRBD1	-	CASSLGTGGANQPQHF	TGTGCCAGCAGCCTCGGGACAGGGGGCGCGAATCAGCCCCAGCATTTT
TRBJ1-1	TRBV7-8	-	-	CASSATENTEAFF	TGTGCCAGCAGCGCAACAGAGAACACTGAAGCTTTCTTT
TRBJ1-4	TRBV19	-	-	CASSIPPSNIVF	TGTGCCAGTAGTATACCCCCCTCTAATATCGTTTTT
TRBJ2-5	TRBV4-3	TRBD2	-	CASSQDLSGGPPQYF	TGCGCCAGCAGCCAAGATCTCTCGGGGGGGCCCCCGCAGTACTTC
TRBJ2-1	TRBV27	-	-	CASSPRTGLYEQFF	TGTGCCAGCAGTCCCCGAACGGGTCTATATGAGCAGTTCTTC
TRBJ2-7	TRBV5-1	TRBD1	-	CASSLRQGAGEQYF	TGCGCCAGCAGCCTGAGGCAGGGGGCGGGGGAGCAGTACTTC
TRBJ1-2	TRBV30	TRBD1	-	CAWSVGGPYGYTF	TGTGCCTGGAGTGTAGGGGGCCCCTATGGCTACACCTTC
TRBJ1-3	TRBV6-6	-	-	CASSGVGRSTGNTIYF	TGTGCCAGCAGTGGCGTGGGGAGGTCAACAGGAAACACCATATATTTT
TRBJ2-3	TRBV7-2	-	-	CASSPGGRTDTQYF	TGTGCCAGCAGTCCGGGGGGCCGAACAGATACGCAGTATTTT
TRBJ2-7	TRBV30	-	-	CAWMASSGEQYF	TGTGCCTGGATGGCCTCCTCGGGGGAGCAGTACTTC
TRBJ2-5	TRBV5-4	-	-	CASSFRAETQYF	TGTGCCAGCAGCTTCAGGGCAGAGACCCAGTACTTC
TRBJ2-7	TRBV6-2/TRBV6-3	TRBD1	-	CASSSPRDRDPYEQYF	TGTGCCAGCAGTTCGCCCCGGGACAGGGATCCCTACGAGCAGTACTTC
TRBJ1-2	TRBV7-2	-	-	CASSYTGRGYTF	TGTGCCAGCAGCTATACAGGTCGTGGCTACACCTTC
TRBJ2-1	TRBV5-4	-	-	CASSLGGQGSYNEQFF	TGTGCCAGCAGCTTGGGGGGCCAGGGCTCCTACAATGAGCAGTTCTTC
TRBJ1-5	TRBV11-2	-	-	CASSFSPQKPQHF	TGTGCCAGCAGCTTTAGCCCCCAAAAGCCCCAGCATTTT
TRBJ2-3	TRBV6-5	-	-	CASSRDTDTQYF	TGTGCCAGCAGCCGAGACACAGATACGCAGTATTTT
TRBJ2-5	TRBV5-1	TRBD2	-	CASSHSGGGETQYF	TGCGCCAGCAGCCATAGCGGGGGTGGAGAGACCCAGTACTTC
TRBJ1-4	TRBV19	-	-	CASRTRATNEKLFF	TGTGCCAGCCGAACCAGGGCAACAAATGAAAAACTGTTTTTT
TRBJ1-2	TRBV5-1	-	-	CASSPGVGYGYTF	TGCGCCAGCAGCCCCGGGGTTGGTTATGGCTACACCTTC